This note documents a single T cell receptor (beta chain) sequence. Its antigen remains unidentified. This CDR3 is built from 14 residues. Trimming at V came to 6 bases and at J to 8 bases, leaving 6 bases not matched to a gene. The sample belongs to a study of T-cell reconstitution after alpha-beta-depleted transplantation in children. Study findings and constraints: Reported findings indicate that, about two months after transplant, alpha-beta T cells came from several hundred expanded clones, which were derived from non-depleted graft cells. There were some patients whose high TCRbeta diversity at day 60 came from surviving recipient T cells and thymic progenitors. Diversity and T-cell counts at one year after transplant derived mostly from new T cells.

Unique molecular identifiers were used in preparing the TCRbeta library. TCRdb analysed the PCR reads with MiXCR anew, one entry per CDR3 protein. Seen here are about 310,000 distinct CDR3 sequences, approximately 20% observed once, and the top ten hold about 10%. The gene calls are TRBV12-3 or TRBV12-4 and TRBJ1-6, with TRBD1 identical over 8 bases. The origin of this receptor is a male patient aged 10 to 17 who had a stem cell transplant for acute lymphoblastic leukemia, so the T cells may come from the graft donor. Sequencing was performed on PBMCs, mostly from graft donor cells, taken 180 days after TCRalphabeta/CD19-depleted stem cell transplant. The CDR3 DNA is TGTGCCAGCAGCAACGGACAGGGTTATTCACCCCTCCACTTT. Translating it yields CASSNGQGYSPLHF.